Here is one TCR beta chain with its context. These data are taken from a study of OX40 agonist ivuxolimab in advanced cancers. Assay used: immunoSEQ multiplex PCR; TCRdb lists only in-frame clones, some missing. The sample includes fewer than 75,000 clones, around 88% seen only once; the top ten take approximately 0.61%. This CDR3 has 16 residues. Trimming removed 6 bases from V and 2 bases from J; junction bases left unmatched: 9. Germline loops: CDR1 MNHEY, CDR2 SMNVEV (reference sequence). This chain joins TRBV27 and TRBJ2-7; 11 bases line up with TRBD2. The specimen was CD4+ or CD8+ T cells sorted from blood, collected in a trial of the OX40 agonist ivuxolimab. The receptor was isolated from an adult with an advanced solid tumor such as melanoma, head and neck, liver or kidney cancer. The CDR3 DNA reads TGTGCCAGCAGACTCCTCACTAGCGGGAGCGCCTACGAGCAGTACTTC. Amino acids: CASRLLTSGSAYEQYF.